This paragraph covers one TCR beta chain sequence. Its antigen is not known. The method was immunoSEQ multiplex PCR; TCRdb's version includes in-frame clones alone and lacks a portion of them. The profile covers around 68,000 clones, with 75% to 85% appearing a single time and 9% to 15% taken by the ten largest. Trimming took 9 bases from V and 0 from J, leaving 9 bases between them. From germline, CDR1 is MDHEN and CDR2 SYDVKM. CDR3 length equals 13 residues. This entry comes from a study of vaccination effects on CD4 cells after COVID-19. At the level of the study: Each participant received a vaccine that was either BNT162b2 or mRNA-1273, given as two doses. Study-wide points: Only 1 of 255 vaccine-induced clones from healthy vaccinees cross-reacted with common cold coronaviruses.

Sequencing in the ViraFEST assay came after antigen-specific CD4+ T cells had been expanded with viral peptide pools, which were used to stimulate PBMC. The authors isolated CD4+ T cells after roughly eleven days of culture. Recipients of the vaccine had no prior SARS-CoV-2 infection and negative nucleocapsid antibodies. Every well got some 1.8 million PBMC, which were grown with about 10 IU/ml IL-2 and around 10 ug/ml peptides. On both days 3 and 7, half of the culture medium was replaced with IL-2 medium. Here the sequenced sample was CD4+ T cells from PBMCs cultured with SARS-CoV-2 spike peptides, taken before COVID-19 vaccination. The receptor comes from a human donor who received a COVID-19 vaccine. The V and J genes are TRBV28 and TRBJ2-1; D uncertain. CDR3 residues: CASNWGSYNEQFF. Here the CDR3 DNA reads TGTGCCAGTAACTGGGGCTCCTACAATGAGCAGTTCTTC.